Sequencing of this TCR beta chain was carried out in a study of persistence of HIV-infected CD4 T cells. Overall study: Multiple blood draws of up to about 200 mL, except a couple of donors with single leukapheresis.

To note about this clone: Its target is not known.

The CDR3 length is 12 residues. V lost 6 bases and J lost 16, with 19 bases in between. From germline, CDR1 is SNHLY and CDR2 FYNNEI. Cells were stimulated nonspecifically with anti-CD3/anti-CD28 magnetic beads. Responding CD4+ T cells were sorted by upregulation of both CD40 ligand and CD69. These HIV-1-infected adults initiated suppressive ART in chronic infection. Donors had CD4+ T cell counts above 400 cells/uL and were CMV-seropositive. Study-wide findings and caveats: Antigen-responding cells were enriched for degenerate expanded CDR3beta sequences.

Sequencing used immunoSEQ version 4 in survey mode. TCRdb keeps only in-frame clones here, not all; method: immunoSEQ multiplex PCR. Of about 51,000 clones in the sample, 75% to 90% are singletons; the top ten hold 2.5% to 4%. Here the sequenced sample was CD4+ T cells sorted from PBMCs after approximately 20-hour stimulation, taken from a patient who received antiretroviral therapy. The TCR was taken from an adult woman with HIV who was CMV-seropositive. This chain connects TRBV2 to TRBJ2-4, with a possible D match to TRBD2 (6 bases). DNA of the CDR3: TGTGCCAGCAGGATCTCAACGGGGGATCAATACTTC. Its translation: CASRISTGDQYF. Full variable domain (outside the CDR3, taken from reference TRBV2 and TRBJ2-4): EPEVTQTPSHQVTQMGQEVILRCVPISNHLYFYWYRQILGQKVEFLVSFYNNEISEKSEIFDDQFSVERPDGSNFTLKIRSTKLEDSAMYFCASRISTGDQYFGAGTRLSVL.